This T cell receptor beta chain was observed in a study of cytomegalovirus exposure and HLA in healthy donors. Germline CDR1 and CDR2: MNHEY and SMNVEV (reference sequence). The V gene lost 0 bases and the J gene lost 6 bases, with 14 bases spanning the gap. This CDR3 has 15 residues. Regarding this clone: Its antigen is still unknown.

Study-level results: 150 to 200 TCR beta chains were listed as cytomegalovirus-associated. One later analysis reportedly identified an Asian-associated ancestry cluster that showed fewer N-insertions than the approximately 700-donor mean.

A multiplex PCR was run with 60 Vbeta primers and 13 Jbeta primers. Sequenced by immunoSEQ multiplex PCR; TCRdb stores in-frame clones only, minus some. The sample carries 150,000 to 200,000 clones, over 70% recorded once. Sequences were obtained from PBMCs. The genes are TRBV27 and TRBJ2-5, with D hard to call. This TCR was sampled from a woman aged 25 to 39 in good health and CMV-seronegative. CDR3 region: CASSLSFSGRQTQYF. DNA of the CDR3: TGTGCCAGCAGTTTATCGTTTTCGGGTAGGCAGACCCAGTACTTC.